This TCR beta chain appears in the sequencing data of a study of control samples from healthy donors and cancer patients. J lost 8 bases, V lost 0 bases, and 3 bases had no gene match. This CDR3 has 15 residues. Germline V lookup: CDR1 MGHRA, CDR2 YSYEKL. The data were produced by immunoSEQ multiplex PCR, yet TCRdb's version contains in-frame clones alone and is incomplete. This sample yields 400,000 to 500,000 clones, of which approximately 90% are seen a single time; 6% to 7% belongs to the top ten. The sample consisted of PBMCs. The chain links TRBV4-1 to TRBJ1-5; 11 nucleotides match TRBD1. The TCR comes from a man aged 35 to 55 with head and neck cancer. This chain's CDR3 is CASSQEGTGGEPQHF. DNA of the CDR3: TGCGCCAGCAGCCAAGAAGGGACAGGGGGTGAGCCCCAGCATTTT.